What follows describes a single T cell receptor (beta chain). Its specificity is unknown. From the 5' RACE reads, TCRdb lists one entry per CDR3 protein and no DNA. The table for this sample gives fewer than 200,000 distinct CDR3 sequences. This CDR3 is 15 amino acids long. Germline CDR1 reads SGHVS; CDR2 reads FQNEAQ. This sample is drawn from a study of monozygotic twins with inflammatory bowel disease. Study findings and constraints: Diversity of TCRbeta measured by inverse Simpson was lower in IBD patients than in healthy co-twins.

This clonotype was sampled from a human donor with ulcerative colitis or Crohn's disease, or a healthy co-twin of an affected twin (not recorded which). Sequencing was carried out using blood. The chain employs TRBV7-8 and TRBJ1-2. The CDR3 reads CASSNLGSSNYGYTF. The whole variable domain, filled in from reference TRBV7-8 and TRBJ1-2, reads GAGVSQSPRYKVAKRGQDVALRCDPISGHVSLFWYQQALGQGPEFLTYFQNEAQLDKSGLPSDRFFAERPEGSVSTLKIQRTQQEDSAVYLCASSNLGSSNYGYTFGSGTRLTVV.